The 29 T cell receptor beta chains below all came from one sample that was sequenced in a study of PD-1 blockade in classical Hodgkin lymphoma. Time point noted: cycle 4 day 1 (C4D1), after less than seven weeks of nivolumab. Each patient experienced a relapse that followed autologous stem cell transplantation, and brentuximab vedotin exposure varied. Profiling relied on immunoSEQ multiplex PCR, and the TCRdb table lists in-frame clones only, not all of them. The sample gives approximately 18,000 clones, over 60% of which show up once; around 40% is in the top ten. The material was peripheral blood mononuclear cells (PBMCs), obtained before the fourth cycle of nivolumab. The source of these receptors is a human donor with classical Hodgkin lymphoma.

V and J are TRBV19 and TRBJ2-3; no reliable D call. Germline assignment: CDR1 LNHDA and CDR2 SQIVND (reference sequence). V was shortened by 6 bases and J by 0 bases, with 10 bases between the two germline ends. The CDR3 is 14 residues long. DNA of the CDR3: TGTGCCAGTAGAAAGGGTATGAGCACAGATACGCAGTATTTT. This translates into CASRKGMSTDTQYF.

The genes are TRBV7-2 and TRBJ1-5; weak D call: TRBD1 (5 bases). The CDR3 has 14 amino acids. V was pared by 6 bases and J by 5 bases, with 14 bases between. The germline V gene has CDR1 SGHTA and CDR2 FQGNSA. For the CDR3, the DNA is TGTGCCAGCAGAGTCGGCGGGACTTATCAGCCCCAGCATTTT. Translated: CASRVGGTYQPQHF.

This sequence joins TRBV19 and TRBJ1-1; 8 bases map to TRBD1. The CDR3 is 16 amino acids. Germline V gene lookup returns CDR1 LNHDA and CDR2 SQIVND (reference sequence). J gave up 1 base and V 0 bases, and 4 bases lay outside the gene matches. The CDR3 is CASSIERDRSNTEAFF. DNA for the CDR3: TGTGCCAGTAGTATAGAGCGGGACAGGTCGAACACTGAAGCTTTCTTT.

The chain employs TRBV27 and TRBJ2-5; 8 bases map to TRBD2. The CDR3 consists of 15 residues. Germline assignment: CDR1 MNHEY and CDR2 SMNVEV (reference sequence). With 7 bases clipped from V and 2 bases from J, the junction kept 9 bases outside the gene matches. DNA for the CDR3: TGTGCCAGCACCGGAGACCCGGGGGGGCAAGAGACCCAGTACTTC. Protein: CASTGDPGGQETQYF.

This chain connects TRBV9 to TRBJ2-1, with D perhaps matching TRBD1 (6 bases). The CDR3 loop spans 15 amino acids. Germline loops: CDR1 SGDLS, CDR2 YYNGEE. Trimming stripped 4 bases from V and 2 bases from J, with 13 bases between. DNA for the CDR3: TGTGCCAGCAGCCCAGAGGGGGTCACCTACAATGAGCAGTTCTTC. Translating it yields CASSPEGVTYNEQFF.

This clone was observed a few times. The chain is built from TRBV9 and TRBJ1-1, with 8 bases lining up with TRBD1. Trimming removed 4 bases from V and 10 bases from J; junction bases left unmatched: 9. There are 13 residues in the CDR3. Germline V lookup: CDR1 SGDLS, CDR2 YYNGEE. The CDR3 DNA reads TGTGCCAGCAGCATCTCCGGACAGGGCAGAGCTTTCTTT. This gives the protein CASSISGQGRAFF.

In DNA form, the CDR3 reads TGCGCCAGCAGCTTGGGGGGAACAGGGGATGAGCAGTTCTTC. The encoded protein is CASSLGGTGDEQFF. The chain has TRBV5-1 and TRBJ2-1; 7 bases are a match to TRBD1. There are 14 residues in the CDR3. The germline V gene encodes CDR1 SGHRS and CDR2 YFSETQ. Trimming cost V 0 bases and J 8 bases; bases outside gene matches: 5. Together with reference TRBV5-1 and TRBJ2-1, the CDR3 gives the full variable domain: KAGVTQTPRYLIKTRGQQVTLSCSPISGHRSVSWYQQTPGQGLQFLFEYFSETQRNKGNFPGRFSGRQFSNSRSEMNVSTLELGDSALYLCASSLGGTGDEQFFGPGTRLTVL.

The chain uses TRBV7-2 and TRBJ1-5; D may be TRBD1 (6 bases). Per germline, CDR1 SGHTA and CDR2 FQGNSA. The CDR3 spans 13 residues. Trimming stripped 1 base from V and 6 bases from J, with 7 bases between. The CDR3 region has the DNA TGTGCCAGCAGCTTAGAGGGGGGTCAGCCCCAGCATTTT. Amino acids: CASSLEGGQPQHF.

The CDR3 region has the DNA TGTGCCAGCAGGGGACAGGGCCACGGGGAGCTGTTTTTT. Translating gives CASRGQGHGELFF. The rearrangement uses TRBV7-9 and TRBJ2-2; 9 nucleotides align to TRBD1. From germline, CDR1 is SEHNR and CDR2 FQNEAQ (reference sequence). V shed 6 bases, J shed 7 bases, and the junction held 3 bases outside the gene matches. The CDR3 consists of 13 residues.

V and J are TRBV2 and TRBJ2-5, with D perhaps matching TRBD1 or TRBD2 (5 bases each). The CDR3 has 16 amino acids. Germline CDR1 reads SNHLY; CDR2 reads FYNNEI. The V and J ends lost 1 base and 2 bases respectively, with 14 bases between them. CDR3 DNA sequence: TGTGCCAGCAGTGAAGATTGGGGGATAGGGCAAGAGACCCAGTACTTC. It translates to CASSEDWGIGQETQYF.

This clone has a handful of counts. The rearrangement uses TRBV14 and TRBJ2-1; D gene uncertain. The CDR3 is 17 residues long. CDR1 is SGHDN and CDR2 is FVKESK in the germline V gene. Trimming stripped 4 bases from V and 0 bases from J, with 16 bases between. CDR3 sequence reads: CASSLTTPVGSYNEQFF. In DNA form, the CDR3 reads TGTGCCAGCAGCCTTACGACACCTGTCGGCTCCTACAATGAGCAGTTCTTC.

This sequence joins TRBV5-1 and TRBJ2-2; D is possibly TRBD2 (5 bases). CDR1 and CDR2 (germline): SGHRS, YFSETQ. Trimming removed 1 base from V and 3 bases from J, with 10 bases in between. The CDR3 has 15 residues. The CDR3 region has the DNA TGCGCCAGCAGCTTGCGACTACCTTACACCGGGGAGCTGTTTTTT. Translated: CASSLRLPYTGELFF.

V and J are TRBV2 and TRBJ1-1; no clear D. With 7 bases removed from V and 8 bases from J, the gap between germline ends came to 14 bases. From germline, CDR1 is SNHLY and CDR2 FYNNEI. This CDR3 is 12 amino acids long. The chain's CDR3 is CASIKDPDEAFF. CDR3 DNA sequence: TGTGCCAGCATCAAGGACCCGGACGAAGCTTTCTTT.

The CDR3 loop reads CASSEASGGVRETQYF. The CDR3 DNA sequence: TGTGCCAGCAGTGAGGCTAGCGGGGGGGTGAGGGAGACCCAGTACTTC. This chain joins TRBV6-1 and TRBJ2-5; 12 bases align to TRBD2. Per the germline V gene, CDR1 is MNHNS and CDR2 is SASEGT. Unmatched junction bases numbered 7, after V lost 3 bases and J lost 5 bases. The CDR3 totals 16 residues.

This chain uses TRBV29-1 with TRBJ1-2, with D possibly being TRBD1 (5 bases). In germline, CDR1 is SQVTM, CDR2 ANQGSEA. V was shortened by 0 bases and J by 4 bases, with 18 bases between the two germline ends. CDR3 length equals 16 residues. The CDR3 spells CSVEEMPGTDPYGYTF. Here the CDR3 DNA reads TGCAGCGTTGAAGAGATGCCCGGGACGGATCCCTATGGCTACACCTTC.

This chain joins TRBV27 and TRBJ1-2; TRBD1 matches 7 bases. The CDR3 consists of 15 residues. CDR1 MNHEY and CDR2 SMNVEV come from the germline V gene (reference sequence). V was pared by 2 bases and J by 4 bases, with 7 bases of the junction left unmatched. The CDR3 DNA reads TGTGCCAGCAGTTTAAGCCGACAGGGTCTCTATGGCTACACCTTC. This gives the protein CASSLSRQGLYGYTF.

The chain has TRBV7-2 and TRBJ1-2; tentatively, D is TRBD1 (5 bases). Germline V gene lookup returns CDR1 SGHTA and CDR2 FQGNSA. V was shortened by 1 base and J by 9 bases, with 15 bases between the two germline ends. The CDR3 is made up of 14 amino acids. CDR3 in amino acids: CASSLERDGRSYTF. The CDR3 DNA sequence: TGTGCCAGCAGCTTAGAAAGGGACGGTCGTAGCTACACCTTC.

The chain joins TRBV19 to TRBJ1-1; D gene uncertain. CDR3 size: 13 residues. Trimming shortened V by 5 bases and J by 11 bases, and 18 bases separated the two germline ends. Per the germline V gene, CDR1 is LNHDA and CDR2 is SQIVND (reference sequence). The CDR3 loop is CASSPAPNSEAFF. The CDR3 DNA sequence: TGTGCCAGTAGTCCCGCCCCTAACTCAGAGGCTTTCTTT. Using reference TRBV19 and TRBJ1-1 for the parts outside the CDR3, the full variable domain is DGGITQSPKYLFRKEGQNVTLSCEQNLNHDAMYWYRQDPGQGLRLIYYSQIVNDFQKGDIAEGYSVSREKKESFPLTVTSAQKNPTAFYLCASSPAPNSEAFFGQGTRLTVV.

This clone has just one count. This rearrangement joins TRBV9 to TRBJ1-1; D is uncertain. Trimming shortened V by 0 bases and J by 10 bases, and 16 bases separated the two germline ends. The CDR3 consists of 14 residues. Germline lookup yields CDR1 SGDLS and CDR2 YYNGEE. The CDR3 protein is CASSVEPRAGTAFF. In nucleotides, the CDR3 is TGTGCCAGCAGCGTAGAGCCCCGGGCAGGAACAGCTTTCTTT.

The chain carries TRBV5-6 and TRBJ1-5; the D gene is possibly TRBD1 (6 bases). CDR1 and CDR2 from the germline V gene are SGHDT and YYEEEE. This CDR3 spans 13 amino acids. Trimming took 1 base from V and 6 from J, leaving 8 bases between them. CDR3 sequence (DNA): TGTGCCAGCAGCTTGACAGGGTCTCAGCCCCAGCATTTT. It is translated as CASSLTGSQPQHF.

This sequence joins TRBV5-1 and TRBJ2-3; no reliable D call. Germline V gene sequence: CDR1 SGHRS, CDR2 YFSETQ. Trimming removed 2 bases from V and 5 bases from J, with 15 bases in between. This CDR3 is 15 amino acids long. CDR3 sequence reads: CASSLVTSWGDTQYF. The CDR3 region has the DNA TGCGCCAGCAGCTTAGTTACAAGTTGGGGAGATACGCAGTATTTT.

The rearrangement links TRBV7-6 to TRBJ2-1; TRBD2 matches at 10 bases. Germline-derived CDR1 and CDR2 are SGHVS and FNYEAQ. CDR3 length equals 15 residues. J lost 3 bases, V lost 3 bases, and 2 bases had no gene match. CDR3 sequence (DNA): TGTGCCAGCAGCTTGATAGCGGGAGGCTACAATGAGCAGTTCTTC. Protein: CASSLIAGGYNEQFF.

The V call is TRBV12-5, the J call TRBJ1-5; D gene ambiguous. V was shortened by 5 bases and J by 6 bases, with 17 bases between the two germline ends. The germline CDR1 and CDR2 sequences are LGHNT and FRNRAP. This CDR3 spans 15 amino acids. The CDR3 here is CASGPGPGGRQPQHF. The CDR3 region has the DNA TGTGCTAGTGGTCCCGGACCCGGAGGACGTCAGCCCCAGCATTTT.

The V and J genes are TRBV27 and TRBJ1-2; D remains ambiguous. V shed 4 bases and J shed 4 bases, with 13 bases lying between them. CDR1 and CDR2 (germline): MNHEY, SMNVEV (reference sequence). The CDR3 length is 14 residues. The CDR3 is CASSSLSAIYGYTF. As DNA, the CDR3 is TGTGCCAGCAGTTCCCTGAGCGCTATCTATGGCTACACCTTC.

The J gene is TRBJ2-7, the V gene TRBV5-6; 8 bases fit TRBD1. Germline trimming cut 4 bases from V and 6 bases from J; bases unmatched to any gene: 9. Germline CDR1 is SGHDT and CDR2 is YYEEEE. The CDR3 totals 14 residues. CDR3: CASSPGGLLFEQYF. CDR3 sequence (DNA): TGTGCCAGCAGCCCAGGGGGCCTCCTTTTCGAGCAGTACTTC.

The CDR3 region is CASSPRTGVSNQPQHF. Written as DNA, the CDR3 is TGTGCCAGTAGCCCGAGGACAGGGGTCAGCAATCAGCCCCAGCATTTT. The chain links TRBV19 to TRBJ1-5; 9 nucleotides align to TRBD1. From germline, CDR1 is LNHDA and CDR2 SQIVND (reference sequence). This CDR3 contains 16 residues. The V gene end was trimmed by 6 bases and the J gene end by 1 base; junction bases not matched to a gene: 7.

The V gene is TRBV19, the J gene TRBJ2-2; a possible D gene is TRBD1 (6 bases). V was pared by 5 bases and J by 7 bases, with 11 bases between. Germline loops: CDR1 LNHDA, CDR2 SQIVND (reference sequence). This CDR3 comprises 13 residues. The CDR3 bases are TGTGCCAGTAGTCCACAGGGTGTCGGGGAGCTGTTTTTT. This codes for CASSPQGVGELFF.

The table lists this clone with a count of one. This rearrangement joins TRBV6-5 to TRBJ1-5; D unclear. The CDR3 contains 14 residues. Per germline, CDR1 MNHEY and CDR2 SVGAGI. Deletions cut 2 bases from V and 5 bases from J, with 10 bases between. The CDR3: CASSYAALDQPQHF. The CDR3 DNA follows: TGTGCCAGCAGTTACGCAGCCCTGGATCAGCCCCAGCATTTT.

This clone was observed a few times. In DNA, the CDR3 is TGTGCCAGCAGAAGGGACTATGGCTACACCTTC. This encodes CASRRDYGYTF. This chain joins TRBV6-6 and TRBJ1-2; D remains unclear. Germline-derived CDR1 and CDR2 are MNHNY and SVGAGI (reference sequence). The CDR3 totals 11 residues. V lost 6 bases and J lost 3, with 5 bases in between.